These T cell receptor beta chains were read from a single sample in a study of blood T cell repertoires in COVID-19. Repertoires were generated with immunoSEQ multiplex PCR, while TCRdb's copy carries only in-frame clones and drops some. The sample contains a few hundred thousand clones, more than 75% of which appear only once. Sequencing was carried out using peripheral blood. The receptors here all came from a woman in her forties or fifties with acute or convalescent COVID-19. The conserved cysteine and the conserved F or W are not part of the CDR3 here.

CDR3 protein: ASSLYDSTDTQY
J gene: TRBJ2-3
V gene: TRBV11-2

CDR3 protein: ASSIDGGRAGELF
J gene: TRBJ2-2
V gene: TRBV19

CDR3 protein: ASSTAGVSDTQY
J gene: TRBJ2-3
V gene: TRBV5-1

CDR3 protein: ASGRGQGAETQY
J gene: TRBJ2-5
V gene: TRBV27

CDR3 protein: ASSRANRRTDTQY
J gene: TRBJ2-3
V gene: TRBV4-1

CDR3 protein: ASSLSGQSTGELF
J gene: TRBJ2-2
V gene: TRBV7-3

CDR3 protein: ASSLGLGAKNIQY
J gene: TRBJ2-4
V gene: TRBV7-2

CDR3 protein: ASSFGNLNTEAF
J gene: TRBJ1-1
V gene: TRBV5-6

CDR3 protein: ASSEGYRGNEKLF
J gene: TRBJ1-4
V gene: TRBV2

CDR3 protein: ASSPLTDGLTGELF
J gene: TRBJ2-2
V gene: TRBV18

CDR3 protein: ASRRGQAREKLF
J gene: TRBJ1-4
V gene: TRBV11-2

CDR3 protein: ASSPRLAGGPYEQY
J gene: TRBJ2-7
V gene: TRBV27

CDR3 protein: ASSPQGGAGATEAF
J gene: TRBJ1-1
V gene: TRBV2

CDR3 protein: ASRSLATTDTQY
J gene: TRBJ2-3
V gene: TRBV3-1/TRBV3-2

CDR3 protein: ASSALTSGANEQF
J gene: TRBJ2-1
V gene: TRBV9

CDR3 protein: ASRSGRQSSDTQY
J gene: TRBJ2-3
V gene: TRBV5-4

CDR3 protein: ASSDTIPGQGVLQGNQPQH
J gene: TRBJ1-5
V gene: TRBV6-4

CDR3 protein: ASSLAGYDEQF
J gene: TRBJ2-1
V gene: TRBV5-4

CDR3 protein: ASSLAGGKTQY
J gene: TRBJ2-5
V gene: TRBV5-6

CDR3 protein: ASSVEGRGDNEQF
J gene: TRBJ2-1
V gene: TRBV9

CDR3 protein: ASSSRQGAWGNTIY
J gene: TRBJ1-3
V gene: TRBV7-2

CDR3 protein: ASNGGNYGYT
J gene: TRBJ1-2
V gene: TRBV28

CDR3 protein: ASRGDIETQY
J gene: TRBJ2-5
V gene: TRBV19

CDR3 protein: ASREVGQWEQY
J gene: TRBJ2-7
V gene: TRBV7-9

CDR3 protein: ASSLSQGAGLGNQPQH
J gene: TRBJ1-5
V gene: TRBV7-2

CDR3 protein: ASSQDWTGTEAF
J gene: TRBJ1-1
V gene: TRBV3-1/TRBV3-2

CDR3 protein: ASSLGIAGVTDTQY
J gene: TRBJ2-3
V gene: TRBV7-2